These 5 T cell receptor beta chains came from one sample sequenced in a study of blood T cells in healthy people across ages. For the second PCR, which ran for roughly 6 to 12 cycles, a sample-barcoded 5' primer and a J-beta primer mix were used. In TCRdb, the 5' RACE reads were re-called with MiXCR into one record per CDR3 protein. The sample consists of around 1.5 million distinct CDR3 sequences, 42% of them appearing once. Sequencing was performed on blood. These receptors were obtained from a young woman in good health.

The chain uses TRBV28 and TRBJ2-1; unclear D gene. V shed 8 bases and J shed 5 bases, with 16 bases lying between them. Germline V CDR1 and CDR2: MDHEN, SYDVKM. The CDR3 runs to 14 residues. The CDR3 DNA reads as TGTGCCAGCCAAACCCAAGGACCCAACAATGAGCAGTTCTTC. The encoded protein is CASQTQGPNNEQFF.

The sample holds many counts of this clonotype. The J gene is TRBJ2-3, the V gene TRBV20-1; 9 bases fit TRBD2. Per germline, CDR1 DFQATT and CDR2 SNEGSKA (reference sequence). J gave up 2 bases and V 5 bases, and 8 bases lay outside the gene matches. The CDR3 has 15 amino acids. CDR3 DNA: TGCAGTGCTCGGGGGGCTAGCGGGGTCACAGATACGCAGTATTTT. This codes for CSARGASGVTDTQYF.

The chain has TRBV27 and TRBJ2-5, with D possibly TRBD2 on 5 matching bases. Germline values: CDR1 MNHEY, CDR2 SMNVEV (reference sequence). V lost 3 bases, J lost 11 bases, and 10 bases lay in between. The CDR3 runs 11 residues. CDR3 residues: CASSFPSGQYF. The CDR3 bases are TGTGCCAGCAGTTTCCCATCGGGGCAGTACTTC.

This chain links TRBV15 with TRBJ1-2, with TRBD1 as a possible D gene (5 bases). This CDR3 contains 15 residues. Per germline, CDR1 LNHNV and CDR2 YYDKDF (reference sequence). Deletions cut 0 bases from V and 7 bases from J, with 15 bases between. In nucleotides, the CDR3 is TGTGCCACCAGCAGAGATACAGCCCAGGGCCTTGGCTACACCTTC. Residues: CATSRDTAQGLGYTF.

The chain couples TRBV2 to TRBJ1-2; TRBD1 matches at 9 bases. The CDR3 runs to 16 residues. Germline assignment: CDR1 SNHLY and CDR2 FYNNEI. After removal of 6 bases from V and 4 bases from J, the junction contained 12 bases not matched to a gene. The CDR3 nucleotides are TGTGCCAGCAGCACCTCACCGGGACAGGGCGCCTATGGCTACACCTTC. Translation: CASSTSPGQGAYGYTF.